This TCR beta chain was recovered during a study of shared T cell receptors in the human thymus. The CDR3 has 16 amino acids. Germline CDR1 reads SGDLS; CDR2 reads YYNGEE. V shed 0 bases and J 0 bases; nucleotides not matched to a gene: 4. Some clones are missing from TCRdb's copy, which holds only in-frame ones; the method was immunoSEQ multiplex PCR. Among hundreds of thousands of clones listed, 80% to 90% were seen once. These data also formed part of another study, on human thymus T cells. That paper states: Corrective heart surgery yielded the resections from which the thymus tissue came.

Sequenced material: thymocytes. The sequence derives from a girl less than two years old with a congenital heart defect. The chain couples TRBV9 to TRBJ2-3; 7 positions match TRBD2. DNA of the CDR3: TGTGCCAGCAGCGTAGCTGTTAGCGGGAGCACAGATACGCAGTATTTT. This sequence encodes CASSVAVSGSTDTQYF.